This is a list of T cell receptor beta chains from one sample in a study of cytomegalovirus exposure and HLA in healthy donors. Method: immunoSEQ multiplex PCR; TCRdb's copy keeps in-frame clones and lacks some. The sample consists of about 100,000 clones, about four fifths of them appearing once. Sequenced: PBMCs. Receptors originate from a woman in her 70s in good health and CMV-seropositive. The CDR3 runs from the conserved cysteine through the conserved F or W.

V gene	CDR3 protein
TRBV2	CASSEVGAREQYF
TRBV28	CASSANRGRSSPLHF
TRBV4-3	CASSQNGFGELFF
TRBV7-8	CASSLARESTGELFF
TRBV27	CASSLSVAGIYNEQFF
TRBV28	CASSLALAGGLEQYF
TRBV11-1	CASSRRGQGGGYTF
TRBV7-2	CASSFGNTEAFF
TRBV28	CASQPIGGSGNTIYF
TRBV19	CASSTRGAGGLYNEQFF
TRBV9	CASSVGDRDYEQYF
TRBV7-2	CASSLVGSPREQYF
TRBV7-9	CASIEGVLSYNSPLHF
TRBV10-2	CASSSTGNQPQHF
TRBV10-3	CAISETAGWFYEQYF
TRBV4-1	CASSQHSGQGIGEQYF
TRBV19	CASSILGGQSNQPQHF
TRBV28	CASRTGQGMARNQPQHF
TRBV5-6	CASSLTVSSYEQYF
TRBV29-1	CSVPSQETAGGKLFF
TRBV27	CASSLSGGWMGELFF
TRBV6-5	CASSYIGQGIPYEQYF
TRBV28	CAIQFRDRAYEQYF
TRBV19	CASNLGQGRFSNQPQHF
TRBV30	CAWSAGLAGYEQYF
TRBV6-6	CASTAPTSGSYEQYF
TRBV28	CASSLGRGRDTIYF
TRBV7-9	CASSHDLSRGDEQFF
TRBV7-9	CASSPRIGEGLANTGELFF
TRBV30	CAWRASDRLAEQFF
TRBV5-8	CASRSTGASYEQYF
TRBV7-9	CASSSSGTSYEQYF
TRBV4-1	CASSQWEGTNYGYTF
TRBV11-3	CASAGGTADTQYF
TRBV28	CASSLWSGQGVSGYTF
TRBV14	CASRPGTLSYEQYF
TRBV19	CASRIGTSGGYEQYF
TRBV6-1	CASSALTISYEQYF
TRBV5-1	CASSPDGGTNQPQHF
TRBV14	CASSPRQGANSPLHF
TRBV19	CASSTTDRVSNQPQHF
TRBV6-5	CASSWGQGRANYGYTF
TRBV7-2	CASSLVGAGIETQYF
TRBV4-3	CASSQDLGGAKNIQYF
TRBV11-2	CASSVLPGGGHKDTQYF
TRBV19	CASSMGGGAYNEQFF
TRBV11-2	CASSFSDTAYEQYF
TRBV6-5	CASSWDRALNTGELFF
TRBV27	CASSSPGTSGVYTQYF
TRBV10-3	CAISPLADNSYNEQFF
TRBV28	CASSRDRGLNYGYTF
TRBV28	CASRPQGSLLNSPLHF
TRBV7-9	CASSLSGGYSNQPQHF
TRBV6-1	CASLRQGSTYEQYF
TRBV5-1	CASSSSGTSGSSSYEQYF